The 7 T cell receptor beta chains listed next were all sequenced from one sample in a study of T cells in women clearing cervical HPV infection. This table comes from immunoSEQ multiplex PCR, and its TCRdb copy is limited to in-frame clones, with some not included. The sample's table shows tens of thousands of clones. What was sequenced was blood buffy coat. The source of these receptors is a woman aged 18-69 years with a cervical HPV16 infection that either progressed to CIN3+ or cleared (not recorded which).

On this clone itself: Read data end 3 residues before the CDR3 end; the end is taken from the germline J gene. The chain couples TRBV11-2 to TRBJ2-1; TRBD2 aligns across 15 bases. The V segment lost 3 bases and the J segment 9 bases; nucleotides outside the gene matches: 3. The CDR3 has 15 residues. The germline V gene has CDR1 SGHAT and CDR2 FQNNGV. The CDR3 reads CASSFGTSGRSEQFF. The CDR3 DNA, read in part, is TGTGCCAGCAGCTTTGGGACTAGCGGGAGGAGTGAG.

Of note for this clone: The CDR3 end lies 3 residues beyond the end of the read and is filled in from the germline J gene. J is TRBJ2-2 and V is TRBV29-1; 9 nucleotides agree with TRBD2. This CDR3 contains 14 residues. Germline CDR1 and CDR2: SQVTM and ANQGSEA. With V trimmed by 7 bases and J by 1 base, 4 bases remained unmatched. The CDR3 bases that were read are TGCAGCGGTACTAGCGGGTTGAACACCGGGGAG. It is translated as CSGTSGLNTGE. The complete CDR3 protein is CSGTSGLNTGELFF.

The part of the CDR3 DNA that was read is TGTGCCAGTAGTATAAGCGGATATGGCAGAGAAGAGACG. Encoded protein: CASSISGYGREET. The CDR3 as a whole reads CASSISGYGREETQYF. The chain joins TRBV19 to TRBJ2-3; D is perhaps TRBD2 (5 bases). Read data end 3 residues before the CDR3 end; the end is taken from the germline J gene. From germline, CDR1 is LNHDA and CDR2 SQIVND (reference sequence). The CDR3 contains 16 residues.

Remarks on this clone: With the read ending 3 residues before the CDR3 end, the germline J gene is used to fill in that end. This chain joins TRBV30 and TRBJ2-3; 13 positions match TRBD2. The CDR3 is 19 amino acids. Per the germline V gene, CDR1 is GTSNPN and CDR2 is SVGIG (reference sequence). V was clipped by 4 bases and J by 2 bases; unmatched bases: 15. CDR3 bases read: TGTGCCTGGATGAGAACGATAAGGACTAGCGGGAGCCCCACAGATACG. It is translated as CAWMRTIRTSGSPTDT. The full-length CDR3 reads as CAWMRTIRTSGSPTDTQYF. Supplemented by reference TRBV30 and TRBJ2-3, the full variable domain reads SQTIHQWPATLVQPVGSPLSLECTVEGTSNPNLYWYRQAAGRGLQLLFYSVGIGQISSEVPQNLSASRPQDRQFILSSKKLLLSDSGFYLCAWMRTIRTSGSPTDTQYFGPGTRLTVL.

Regarding this clone: The DNA ends 3 residues before the CDR3 does, and the rest of the CDR3 is filled in from the germline J gene. The genes are TRBV28 and TRBJ1-4, with no clear D. The CDR3 consists of 12 residues. In germline, CDR1 is MDHEN, CDR2 SYDVKM. The CDR3 bases that were read are TGTGCCAGCAGAAGGGCAAGTACGACA. It is translated as CASRRASTT. The entire CDR3 protein is CASRRASTTLFF.

On this clone: The CDR3 end is not reached by the read, which stops 3 residues before it; the germline J gene fills it in. The rearrangement links TRBV5-6 to TRBJ2-1, with a possible D match to TRBD2 (5 bases). V was clipped by 6 bases and J by 3 bases, with 16 bases between them. CDR1 is SGHDT, CDR2 YYEEEE, per germline. The CDR3 length is 15 residues. CDR3 protein: CASTPDWNRYNEQFF. The CDR3 DNA, read in part, is TGTGCCAGCACCCCGGACTGGAACCGCTACAATGAG.

For this clone: The sequence runs out 3 residues before the end of the CDR3; the remainder is reconstructed from the germline J gene. V usage is TRBV7-9 and J usage is TRBJ2-2, with D perhaps matching TRBD1 (6 bases). V lost 4 bases to trimming and J lost 5 bases, with 11 bases between them. This CDR3 is built from 14 residues. In germline, CDR1 is SEHNR, CDR2 FQNEAQ (reference sequence). CDR3 DNA (partial): TGTGCCAGCAGCTCGGGCAGGGGTACCGGGGAG. As protein: CASSSGRGTGE. The whole CDR3 sequence is CASSSGRGTGELFF. The full variable domain, completed using reference TRBV7-9 and TRBJ2-2, is DTGVSQNPRHKITKRGQNVTFRCDPISEHNRLYWYRQTLGQGPEFLTYFQNEAQLEKSRLLSDRFSAERPKGSFSTLEIQRTEQGDSAMYLCASSSGRGTGELFFGEGSRLTVL.